Shown below are 26 T cell receptor beta chains from a single sample sequenced in a study of cytomegalovirus exposure and HLA in healthy donors. PCR primers comprised 60 Vbeta and 13 Jbeta primers. Some clones are missing from TCRdb's copy, which holds only in-frame ones; the method was immunoSEQ multiplex PCR. Altogether more than 100,000 clones are present, roughly 9.6% being singletons, with the ten largest covering roughly 7%. The specimen was PBMCs. The source is a woman in her thirties or forties in good health and CMV-seropositive.

This chain joins TRBV6-6 and TRBJ2-5; 8 bases align to TRBD2. With V trimmed by 6 bases and J by 5 bases, 11 bases remained unmatched. The germline V gene encodes CDR1 MNHNY and CDR2 SVGAGI (reference sequence). The CDR3 is 15 amino acids. This CDR3 is CASSQVAGGGETQYF. The CDR3 DNA follows: TGTGCCAGCAGCCAGGTCGCGGGGGGAGGGGAGACCCAGTACTTC.

This sequence joins TRBV18 and TRBJ1-5; 7 positions match TRBD1. CDR1 is KGHSH, CDR2 LQKENI, per germline. With V trimmed by 4 bases and J by 6 bases, 3 bases remained unmatched. The CDR3 has 13 amino acids. CDR3 coding DNA: TGTGCCAGCTCACGGGACAGTTTTCAGCCCCAGCATTTT. Translation gives CASSRDSFQPQHF.

This clone was seen a few times. The chain links TRBV25-1 to TRBJ2-2; D remains ambiguous. This CDR3 comprises 13 residues. V was pared by 3 bases and J by 1 base, with 3 bases between. CDR1 and CDR2 from the germline V gene are MGHDK and SYGVNS. The chain's CDR3 is CASSDWNTGELFF. The CDR3 nucleotides read TGTGCCAGCAGTGACTGGAACACCGGGGAGCTGTTTTTT.

This clone was found a few times. The chain has TRBV10-1 and TRBJ2-1; 9 nucleotides line up with TRBD1. CDR3 size: 15 residues. V was clipped by 0 bases and J by 5 bases; unmatched bases: 2. Looked up from germline, CDR1 is WNHNN and CDR2 is SYGVQD (reference sequence). CDR3 nucleotide sequence: TGCGCCAGCAGTGAGTCGGGACAGGGAAACAATGAGCAGTTCTTC. It codes for CASSESGQGNNEQFF.

This rearrangement joins TRBV11-1 to TRBJ1-1, with a weak D call TRBD1 (6 bases). CDR3 length: 14 amino acids. V was pared by 0 bases and J by 7 bases, with 12 bases between. Germline-derived CDR1 and CDR2 are SGHAT and FQDESV (reference sequence). CDR3 DNA: TGTGCCAGCAGCTTAGCGCGGGGGGGCCGTGAAGCTTTCTTT. The encoded protein is CASSLARGGREAFF.

The chain couples TRBV6-5 to TRBJ1-2; 7 bases fit TRBD1. The J segment lost 4 bases and the V segment lost 7 bases, leaving 6 bases of the junction unmatched. CDR1 MNHEY and CDR2 SVGAGI come from the germline V gene. The CDR3 has 13 residues. This chain's CDR3 is CASTRQGAYGYTF. CDR3 DNA sequence: TGTGCCAGCACCAGACAGGGAGCCTATGGCTACACCTTC.

Points on this clone: A read error may produce the germline difference seen at one junction end. The V and J genes are TRBV6-4 and TRBJ2-7; 10 bases line up with TRBD1. Germline V lookup: CDR1 MRHNA, CDR2 SNTAGT. The CDR3 loop spans 15 amino acids. In DNA form, the CDR3 reads TGTGCCAGCAGTGAAAGACAGGGGGCTGGATACGAGCAGTACTTT. This encodes CASSERQGAGYEQYF.

The rearrangement links TRBV14 to TRBJ2-3, with 9 positions matching TRBD2. Germline CDR1 SGHDN, CDR2 FVKESK. CDR3 length: 17 residues. The V and J ends lost 4 bases and 2 bases, in that order; junction bases with no gene match: 10. The CDR3, as DNA: TGTGCCAGCAGCCCCCTATCTAGCGGGGCCACCACAGATACGCAGTATTTT. Translated, it gives CASSPLSSGATTDTQYF.

CDR3 nucleotides: TGTGCCAGCAGTTACTCGTCGGGAACCGGGGGAGATACGCAGTATTTT. This gives the protein CASSYSSGTGGDTQYF. The chain carries TRBV6-5 and TRBJ2-3; tentative D call: TRBD2 (6 bases). Germline V gene data show CDR1 as MNHEY and CDR2 as SVGAGI. The CDR3 runs to 16 residues. Trimming shortened V by 0 bases and J by 5 bases, and 15 bases separated the two germline ends.

This clone was detected a few times. The chain employs TRBV5-4 and TRBJ1-1; D is unresolved. The CDR3 spans 15 residues. Per the germline V gene, CDR1 is SGHNT and CDR2 is YYREEE (reference sequence). Trimming shortened V by 4 bases and J by 4 bases, and 17 bases separated the two germline ends. CDR3 bases: TGTGCCAGCAGCGGCGGACTTACGCGGGGCACTGAAGCTTTCTTT. This codes for CASSGGLTRGTEAFF.

This clone was counted between two and nine times. The rearrangement links TRBV27 to TRBJ1-2, with D unresolved. CDR1 and CDR2 from the germline V gene are MNHEY and SMNVEV (reference sequence). Trimming shortened V by 6 bases and J by 10 bases, and 18 bases separated the two germline ends. CDR3 length: 13 residues. The CDR3 DNA reads TGTGCCAGCAGCCCGATGACACCACCCGACTACACCTTC. As protein: CASSPMTPPDYTF.

The chain recombines TRBV12-2 with TRBJ1-2; the D call TRBD1 from the table was never checked on the DNA. TRBV12-2 is classified as a pseudogene. The CDR3 runs to 18 residues. The CDR3 sequence: CASRDVTPSRTDGYGYTF. The CDR3 region has the DNA TGTGCAAGTCGCGACGTCACCCCTTCCCGGACAGACGGCTATGGCTACACCTTC.

This clone came up a few times. The CDR3 region is CASSLAQGDPGYTF. CDR3 sequence (DNA): TGTGCCAGCAGCTTAGCGCAAGGGGATCCTGGCTACACCTTC. The chain links TRBV7-2 to TRBJ1-2; D is perhaps TRBD1 (5 bases). CDR1 and CDR2 from the germline V gene are SGHTA and FQGNSA. This CDR3 has 14 residues. Trimming shortened V by 0 bases and J by 7 bases, and 12 bases separated the two germline ends.

This clone has more than one count but fewer than ten. This sequence joins TRBV5-4 and TRBJ2-7, with D maybe TRBD1 (5 bases). The germline gives CDR1 SGHNT, CDR2 YYREEE (reference sequence). The ends were cut back, 4 bases at V and 2 bases at J, with 13 bases in the middle. This CDR3 has 14 residues. CDR3 loop: CASSRLDSPYEQYF. In DNA form, the CDR3 reads TGTGCCAGCAGCCGGTTAGACAGTCCCTACGAGCAGTACTTC. The variable domain in full, completed from reference TRBV5-4 and TRBJ2-7, reads ETGVTQSPTHLIKTRGQQVTLRCSSQSGHNTVSWYQQALGQGPQFIFQYYREEENGRGNFPPRFSGLQFPNYSSELNVNALELDDSALYLCASSRLDSPYEQYFGPGTRLTVT.

The rearrangement uses TRBV19 and TRBJ1-1; the D is unclear. CDR3 size: 13 residues. Germline loops: CDR1 LNHDA, CDR2 SQIVND (reference sequence). Between the trimmed V and J ends, which lost 6 bases and 6 bases, there was a span of 14 bases. The CDR3 here is CASSLTRSAEAFF. The CDR3 nucleotides are TGTGCCAGTAGCCTTACTAGAAGCGCTGAAGCTTTCTTT.

This clone was recorded a few times. J is TRBJ2-5 and V is TRBV5-1; 7 nucleotides match TRBD2. Germline CDR1 reads SGHRS; CDR2 reads YFSETQ. There are 15 residues in the CDR3. V shed 6 bases, J shed 5 bases, and the junction held 13 bases outside the gene matches. The DNA for the CDR3 is TGCGCCAGCAACACCAGCGGGGTGACGGGGGAGACCCAGTACTTC. Translated: CASNTSGVTGETQYF.

The V and J genes are TRBV27 and TRBJ2-1; no firm D call. V was clipped by 0 bases and J by 0 bases, with 9 bases between them. The CDR3 is 16 residues long. The germline V gene has CDR1 MNHEY and CDR2 SMNVEV (reference sequence). CDR3 amino acids: CASSLSFYYSYNEQFF. CDR3 nucleotide sequence: TGTGCCAGCAGTTTATCGTTTTACTACTCCTACAATGAGCAGTTCTTC.

The gene calls are TRBV5-1 and TRBJ1-6; D remains unclear. Germline CDR1 and CDR2: SGHRS and YFSETQ. V dropped 4 bases and J dropped 10 bases, with 15 bases sitting between them. The CDR3 is 14 residues long. CDR3 protein: CASSPGDRESPLHF. The CDR3 bases are TGCGCCAGCAGCCCGGGCGACCGGGAATCACCCCTCCACTTT.

The sample holds a few counts of this clone. The J gene is TRBJ1-2, the V gene TRBV9; D is unresolved. The CDR3 extends over 13 amino acids. CDR1 is SGDLS and CDR2 is YYNGEE in the germline V gene. The germline V and J ends were trimmed by 0 bases and 4 bases, with 7 bases remaining between them. In nucleotides, the CDR3 is TGTGCCAGCAGCGTAGACACTATCTATGGCTACACCTTC. Its protein product is CASSVDTIYGYTF.

This clone was detected only a few times. CDR3 protein: CASSLGGVTDTQYF. In DNA, the CDR3 is TGTGCCAGCAGCTTAGGGGGAGTCACAGATACGCAGTATTTT. The V call is TRBV7-8, the J call TRBJ2-3; a possible D gene is TRBD2 (5 bases). V lost 1 base to trimming and J lost 2 bases, with 7 bases between them. CDR1 is SGHVS, CDR2 FQNEAQ, per germline. The CDR3 is 14 residues long.

V usage is TRBV7-9 and J usage is TRBJ2-2, with TRBD1 matching 8 bases. The CDR3 length is 16 residues. With 5 bases clipped from V and 4 bases from J, the junction kept 9 bases outside the gene matches. CDR1 is SEHNR and CDR2 is FQNEAQ in the germline V gene (reference sequence). The CDR3 loop is CASSKPPGTGTGELFF. The CDR3 DNA reads as TGTGCCAGCAGCAAACCTCCGGGGACAGGCACCGGGGAGCTGTTTTTT.

The chain links TRBV4-1 to TRBJ2-5; 14 bases match TRBD2. The CDR3 consists of 17 residues. V lost 4 bases to trimming and J lost 5 bases; unmatched junction nucleotides: 9. Germline values: CDR1 MGHRA, CDR2 YSYEKL. CDR3 region: CASSRIGLAGGSETQYF. Here the CDR3 DNA reads TGCGCCAGCAGCCGGATAGGACTAGCGGGGGGTTCTGAGACCCAGTACTTC.

This clone was seen more than once but under ten times. V and J are TRBV5-1 and TRBJ2-3; TRBD2 agrees at 11 bases. The CDR3 totals 17 residues. Germline V gives CDR1 SGHRS, CDR2 YFSETQ. V gave up 3 bases and J gave up 2 bases; unmatched junction bases: 8. CDR3 bases: TGCGCCAGCAGCTCGTCGGGACTAGCGGCCGTCACAGATACGCAGTATTTT. It specifies CASSSSGLAAVTDTQYF.

This clone was counted a few times. V gene TRBV5-4 combines with J gene TRBJ2-5, with 7 bases lining up with TRBD1. J was trimmed by 2 bases and V by 3 bases; bases with no gene match: 4. CDR3 length: 14 residues. Germline lookup yields CDR1 SGHNT and CDR2 YYREEE (reference sequence). This CDR3 reads CASSWGTVQETQYF. CDR3 in DNA: TGTGCCAGCAGCTGGGGGACAGTTCAAGAGACCCAGTACTTC.

The V and J genes are TRBV6-5 and TRBJ2-1, with D tentatively TRBD2 (5 bases). Germline loops: CDR1 MNHEY, CDR2 SVGAGI. The CDR3 has 14 residues. Trimming took off 6 bases at V and 7 bases at J, with 16 bases between the two ends. For the CDR3, the DNA is TGTGCCAGCAGCCAAGGGCCGGGCGGGAATGAGCAGTTCTTC. Amino acids: CASSQGPGGNEQFF.

This clone was detected a few times. J is TRBJ2-3 and V is TRBV5-4, with TRBD2 matching 9 bases. The germline CDR1 and CDR2 sequences are SGHNT and YYREEE (reference sequence). The length of the CDR3 is 13 residues. The V segment lost 4 bases and the J segment 3 bases; nucleotides outside the gene matches: 0. CDR3 in DNA: TGTGCCAGCAGCGGACTAGCGACAGATACGCAGTATTTT. This sequence encodes CASSGLATDTQYF.